This TCR beta chain was recovered during a study of human T cells and chemical hapten exposure. Time point indicated: patch test 2, 6 weeks after DPC sensitization. Indicated treatment: therapeutic diphenylcyclopropenone sensitization with weekly scalp DPC. MiXCR, run by TCRdb on the RACE reads, gives a single entry per CDR3 protein. The sample carries 350,000 to 400,000 distinct CDR3 sequences, about 6% recorded once. This clonotype turned up a few times. Between the trimmed V and J ends, which lost 0 bases and 6 bases, there was a span of 13 bases. Germline V gene sequence: CDR1 SGHDT, CDR2 YYEEEE. CDR3 length equals 14 residues.

The source is a woman under 30 with alopecia areata. Some clones in this sample may be carry-over from other donors' samples. The source was whole blood, collected in connection with sensitization to the hapten diphenylcyclopropenone (DPC). This sequence joins TRBV5-6 and TRBJ2-7, with no clear D. The CDR3, as DNA: TGTGCCAGCAGCTTGGGACAAGTCGGCGGCGAGCAGTACTTC. It yields the protein CASSLGQVGGEQYF.